The rows below give T cell receptor beta chains drawn from one sample of a study of CD8 T cells in ankylosing spondylitis. TCRdb analysed the 5' RACE reads with MiXCR anew, one entry per CDR3 protein. The sample contains 350,000 or so distinct CDR3 sequences, less than 10% of which appear only once. Sequencing was performed on blood, either unsorted or a sorted T cell fraction (not recorded which). These TCRs come from a male donor with ankylosing spondylitis. The CDR3 runs from the conserved cysteine through the conserved F or W. The D gene is left open where the match is weak. Clone size is not always given. Where it is, it says once, few, many or a class for expanded clones.

V	size	J	D	CDR3	DNA
TRBV5-1	few	TRBJ2-7	NA	CASSLDRLAQYF	TGCGCCAGCAGCTTAGACAGACTCGCGCAGTACTTC
TRBV3-1	many	TRBJ1-2	NA	CASSYRDTQSDKNGYTF	TGTGCCAGCAGCTACCGGGACACGCAATCCGATAAGAATGGCTACACCTTC
TRBV5-1	many	TRBJ1-5	NA	CASSSGGTQPQHF	TGCGCCAGCAGCTCCGGAGGTACCCAGCCCCAGCATTTT
TRBV18	many	TRBJ2-7	NA	CASSPSGSGDTYEQYF	TGTGCCAGCTCACCATCAGGGAGCGGTGACACCTACGAGCAGTACTTC
TRBV12-3/TRBV12-4	few	TRBJ2-3	TRBD2	CASNFGLAGSVSTQYF	TGTGCCAGCAATTTTGGACTAGCGGGGTCTGTGAGTACGCAGTATTTT
TRBV12-5	NA	TRBJ2-2	NA	CASGGALGESTGELFF	TGTGCTAGTGGTGGGGCCTTGGGGGAAAGCACCGGGGAGCTGTTTTTT
TRBV3-1	NA	TRBJ2-7	TRBD2	CASSGASGTSGRSTYEQYF	TGTGCCAGCAGTGGTGCCTCCGGGACTAGCGGGCGATCGACCTACGAGCAGTACTTC
TRBV6-4	NA	TRBJ2-1	NA	CASSDSFRGLNEQFF	TGTGCCAGCAGTGACTCTTTCCGGGGCCTCAATGAGCAGTTCTTC
TRBV9	many	TRBJ2-3	NA	CASSPLTDGSTDTQYF	TGTGCCAGCAGCCCCCTCACGGACGGTAGCACAGATACGCAGTATTTT
TRBV27	few	TRBJ1-1	NA	CASSTTKGWETEAFF	TGTGCCAGCAGCACCACAAAGGGATGGGAGACTGAAGCTTTCTTT
TRBV10-3	few	TRBJ1-5	NA	CAASMSMGNQPQHF	TGTGCCGCCTCTATGAGCATGGGCAATCAGCCCCAGCATTTT
TRBV20-1	few	TRBJ1-1	NA	CSASPGSWTEAFF	TGCAGTGCCAGCCCGGGGTCGTGGACTGAAGCTTTCTTT
TRBV3-1	NA	TRBJ2-3	NA	CASSQFAEGTSTDTQYF	TGTGCCAGCAGCCAATTCGCGGAGGGGACTAGCACAGATACGCAGTATTTT
TRBV6-5	NA	TRBJ2-2	NA	CASSYSRQRDTGELFF	TGTGCCAGCAGTTACTCGCGCCAGCGCGACACCGGGGAGCTGTTTTTT
TRBV6-1	many	TRBJ1-3	NA	CASSPYVRAGNTIYF	TGTGCCAGCAGTCCCTACGTGCGGGCTGGAAACACCATATATTTT
TRBV9	few	TRBJ2-1	TRBD2	CASSEEGGEGNEQFF	TGTGCCAGCAGTGAAGAAGGAGGGGAGGGCAATGAGCAGTTCTTC
TRBV29-1	many	TRBJ2-7	TRBD1	CSVGQGTYEQYF	TGCAGCGTTGGACAGGGGACCTACGAGCAGTACTTC
TRBV12-3/TRBV12-4	many	TRBJ2-7	TRBD1	CASSFYRDSYEQYF	TGTGCCAGCAGTTTCTACCGGGACAGTTACGAGCAGTACTTC
TRBV27	many	TRBJ2-7	NA	CAAVWYLGHDSYEQYF	TGTGCCGCCGTTTGGTACCTGGGACACGACTCCTACGAGCAGTACTTC
TRBV5-6	NA	TRBJ1-5	NA	CASSLRQDSNQPQHF	TGTGCCAGCAGCTTGAGGCAGGATAGCAATCAGCCCCAGCATTTT
TRBV5-1	NA	TRBJ2-5	TRBD2	CASSPREGRGGQETQYF	TGCGCCAGCAGCCCGCGGGAGGGCCGAGGTGGGCAAGAGACCCAGTACTTC
TRBV11-3	few	TRBJ2-1	NA	CASMGQGRRRHDNEQFF	TGTGCCAGCATGGGGCAGGGCCGCCGACGACACGACAATGAGCAGTTCTTC
TRBV3-1	NA	TRBJ1-2	NA	CASQDGFYGYTF	TGTGCCAGTCAGGACGGATTTTATGGCTACACCTTC
TRBV29-1	NA	TRBJ2-1	NA	CSVPPGPTNNEQFF	TGCAGCGTTCCGCCGGGACCGACGAACAATGAGCAGTTCTTC
TRBV7-6	few	TRBJ2-3	NA	CASSVEVRSGTQYF	TGTGCCAGCAGCGTGGAAGTACGCTCGGGTACGCAGTATTTT
TRBV5-1	NA	TRBJ2-7	TRBD2	CASSLGLAGEIEQYF	TGCGCCAGCAGCCTGGGACTAGCGGGAGAAATCGAGCAGTACTTC
TRBV27	NA	TRBJ2-1	TRBD2	CASRGLAETYNEQFF	TGTGCCAGCCGAGGACTAGCGGAAACCTACAATGAGCAGTTCTTC
TRBV6-5	many	TRBJ2-5	NA	CASSSLGSWYQETQYF	TGTGCCAGCAGTTCCCTGGGCAGTTGGTACCAAGAGACCCAGTACTTC
TRBV7-2	few	TRBJ2-3	TRBD2	CASSTRLAATDTQYF	TGTGCCAGCAGCACACGACTAGCGGCCACAGATACGCAGTATTTT
TRBV3-1	NA	TRBJ1-1	TRBD1	CASSRGNRGRTEAFF	TGTGCCAGCAGCCGTGGGAACAGGGGGCGAACTGAAGCTTTCTTT
TRBV4-1	few	TRBJ2-1	TRBD2	CASSQDRGTRTSYNEQFF	TGCGCCAGCAGCCAAGATCGGGGGACTAGGACCTCCTACAATGAGCAGTTCTTC
TRBV3-1	NA	TRBJ2-7	NA	CASSQGLGYEQYF	TGTGCCAGCAGCCAAGGGTTGGGGTACGAGCAGTACTTC
TRBV4-2	many	TRBJ1-1	NA	CASSRGMNTEAFF	TGTGCCAGCAGCCGAGGGATGAACACTGAAGCTTTCTTT
TRBV20-1	few	TRBJ2-3	NA	CSAPPMLRASSTDTQYF	TGCAGTGCCCCGCCAATGCTGCGGGCGTCTAGCACAGATACGCAGTATTTT
TRBV2	NA	TRBJ1-3	NA	CASSALTEGNTIYF	TGTGCCAGCAGTGCCCTGACCGAAGGAAACACCATATATTTT
TRBV29-1	NA	TRBJ2-7	NA	CSVEEGVGREYEQYF	TGCAGCGTTGAAGAAGGTGTGGGTAGGGAGTACGAGCAGTACTTC
TRBV27	NA	TRBJ2-1	TRBD2	CASSRTSGRPVYNEQFF	TGTGCCAGCAGCCGGACTAGCGGGAGGCCGGTCTACAATGAGCAGTTCTTC
TRBV25-1	few	TRBJ2-1	NA	CASSDSGLYNEQFF	TGTGCCAGCAGTGATTCGGGACTTTACAATGAGCAGTTCTTC
TRBV7-9	many	TRBJ2-1	NA	CASSYAVGSYNEQFF	TGTGCCAGCAGCTACGCGGTCGGATCCTACAATGAGCAGTTCTTC
TRBV29-1	few	TRBJ2-1	NA	CSVGRAGAEQFF	TGCAGCGTTGGGAGAGCGGGCGCTGAGCAGTTCTTC
TRBV5-1	many	TRBJ1-1	NA	CASSFGDRGNTEAFF	TGCGCCAGCAGCTTTGGAGATCGGGGGAACACTGAAGCTTTCTTT
TRBV28	NA	TRBJ2-1	TRBD1	CASKPGQSYNEQFF	TGTGCCAGCAAGCCGGGACAGAGTTACAATGAGCAGTTCTTC
TRBV6-5	many	TRBJ2-7	NA	CASSSPGHRSAEQYF	TGTGCCAGCAGTTCTCCGGGACATAGGTCGGCTGAGCAGTACTTC
TRBV3-1	many	TRBJ2-2	NA	CASSQPRDGGTGELFF	TGTGCCAGCAGCCAACCTAGAGATGGGGGCACCGGGGAGCTGTTTTTT
TRBV12-3/TRBV12-4	many	TRBJ2-1	TRBD1	CASRRDRALNEQFF	TGTGCCAGCAGGAGGGACAGGGCGCTCAATGAGCAGTTCTTC
TRBV28	NA	TRBJ1-1	NA	CASRLPGQRANTEAFF	TGTGCCAGCAGGCTCCCGGGCCAACGAGCGAACACTGAAGCTTTCTTT
TRBV6-5	few	TRBJ2-4	TRBD2	CASSYPPAGLAKNIQYF	TGTGCCAGCAGTTACCCTCCAGCGGGGCTAGCCAAAAACATTCAGTACTTC
TRBV7-2	few	TRBJ1-2	NA	CASSYRVSGYTF	TGTGCCAGCAGCTACAGGGTTTCTGGCTACACCTTC
TRBV9	few	TRBJ1-1	NA	CASSAADRPNTEAFF	TGTGCCAGCAGCGCCGCGGACCGCCCAAACACTGAAGCTTTCTTT
TRBV7-2	NA	TRBJ1-5	NA	CASSFVSDSNQPQHF	TGTGCCAGCAGCTTCGTGTCGGATAGCAATCAGCCCCAGCATTTT
TRBV10-3	few	TRBJ2-3	NA	CAISESEKGDATDTQYF	TGTGCCATCAGTGAGTCGGAGAAGGGAGACGCCACAGATACGCAGTATTTT
TRBV5-1	many	TRBJ1-5	NA	CASSKERGRPQHF	TGCGCCAGCAGTAAGGAACGGGGTCGGCCCCAGCATTTT
TRBV25-1	NA	TRBJ2-7	NA	CASSEFGDYEQYF	TGTGCCAGCAGTGAATTCGGAGACTACGAGCAGTACTTC
TRBV28	many	TRBJ2-2	TRBD1	CASRRDRATGELFF	TGTGCCAGCAGGAGGGACAGGGCGACCGGGGAGCTGTTTTTT
TRBV20-1	NA	TRBJ1-1	NA	CSARTWATEAFF	TGCAGTGCTAGAACTTGGGCCACTGAAGCTTTCTTT